The 18 T cell receptor beta chains below come from one sample, sequenced in a study of OX40 agonist ivuxolimab in advanced cancers. TCRdb's table, derived via immunoSEQ multiplex PCR, lists solely in-frame clones and lacks some. The sample records tens of thousands of clones, just under 95% being singletons. The sequencing here drew on CD4+ or CD8+ T cells sorted from blood, taken in a trial of the OX40 agonist ivuxolimab. These receptors originate from an adult with an advanced solid tumor such as melanoma, head and neck, liver or kidney cancer.

This clone has a single count. The rearrangement uses TRBV19 and TRBJ2-3; D unresolved. Germline values: CDR1 LNHDA, CDR2 SQIVND (reference sequence). Trimming cost V 0 bases and J 2 bases, with 9 bases left between them. The CDR3 length is 15 residues. CDR3 nucleotide sequence: TGTGCCAGTAGTATAGATCCAACCGTCACAGATACGCAGTATTTT. Residues: CASSIDPTVTDTQYF.

This clone has only one observation. This chain uses TRBV5-1 with TRBJ2-7, with 8 bases identical to TRBD2. This CDR3 has 14 residues. CDR1 is SGHRS, CDR2 YFSETQ, per germline. J was trimmed by 2 bases and V by 4 bases; bases with no gene match: 5. This chain's CDR3 is CASSERGRTYEQYF. The CDR3, as DNA: TGCGCCAGCAGCGAGCGGGGGAGGACCTACGAGCAGTACTTC.

J is TRBJ2-7 and V is TRBV27; 9 positions agree with TRBD2. In germline, CDR1 is MNHEY, CDR2 SMNVEV (reference sequence). This CDR3 is 17 amino acids long. V gave up 4 bases and J gave up 0 bases; unmatched junction bases: 10. The CDR3 here is CASSSSVAGESSYEQYF. CDR3 DNA: TGTGCCAGCAGTTCCTCGGTAGCGGGAGAGAGCTCCTACGAGCAGTACTTC.

The chain is built from TRBV9 and TRBJ1-2; 7 bases line up with TRBD1. The CDR3 has 14 amino acids. Unmatched junction bases numbered 7, after V lost 3 bases and J lost 5 bases. Germline CDR1 reads SGDLS; CDR2 reads YYNGEE. The CDR3, as DNA: TGTGCCAGCAGCGCGACAGGGTTTGGTTATGGCTACACCTTC. Protein: CASSATGFGYGYTF.

The chain couples TRBV9 to TRBJ1-1; perhaps TRBD1 as D (5 bases). The germline CDR1 and CDR2 sequences are SGDLS and YYNGEE. CDR3 length: 12 residues. With 0 bases removed from V and 7 bases from J, the gap between germline ends came to 7 bases. CDR3 sequence reads: CASSVATGEAFF. The DNA for the CDR3 is TGTGCCAGCAGCGTAGCCACAGGTGAAGCTTTCTTT.

The V call is TRBV12-5, the J call TRBJ2-3; D ambiguous. The CDR3 loop spans 15 amino acids. The V gene's germline CDR1 is LGHNT and CDR2 FRNRAP. Trimming took 3 bases from V and 3 from J, leaving 13 bases between them. CDR3 in amino acids: CASGFPPGETDTQYF. CDR3 bases: TGTGCTAGTGGTTTCCCCCCAGGTGAGACAGATACGCAGTATTTT.

V and J are TRBV4-3 and TRBJ2-5; 8 nucleotides line up with TRBD2. The CDR3 has 16 residues. Losses at the gene ends were 0 bases for V and 5 bases for J; bases not matched to a gene: 8. Germline V gives CDR1 LGHNA, CDR2 YSLEER. As DNA, the CDR3 is TGCGCCAGCAGCCAAGAACCAGCGGGAGTCATTGAGACCCAGTACTTC. It specifies CASSQEPAGVIETQYF.

A note on this clone: A read error may produce the germline difference seen at one junction end. The chain is built from TRBV9 and TRBJ2-1, with 13 bases that match TRBD2. The CDR3 consists of 16 residues. Looked up from germline, CDR1 is SGDLS and CDR2 is YYNGEE. CDR3 nucleotide sequence: TGTGCCAGCAGCACGGGACTAGCGGGATCCTTCAATGAGCAGTTCTTC. This codes for CASSTGLAGSFNEQFF.

The V and J genes are TRBV19 and TRBJ1-5, with 7 bases that match TRBD1. CDR3 size: 15 residues. Germline V gene lookup returns CDR1 LNHDA and CDR2 SQIVND (reference sequence). Unmatched junction bases numbered 9, after V lost 4 bases and J lost 6 bases. The CDR3 protein is CASSKERTGVQPQHF. For the CDR3, the DNA is TGTGCCAGTAGTAAGGAGAGAACAGGGGTTCAGCCCCAGCATTTT.

The CDR3 is CASSPTRDSNNQPQHF. The CDR3 DNA follows: TGTGCCAGCAGTCCAACCCGGGACAGCAACAATCAGCCCCAGCATTTT. This chain links TRBV6-6 with TRBJ1-5; 7 bases agree with TRBD1. CDR3 length: 16 residues. Germline V CDR1 and CDR2: MNHNY, SVGAGI (reference sequence). V lost 5 bases to trimming and J lost 3 bases; unmatched junction nucleotides: 10.

This chain joins TRBV11-2 and TRBJ1-1; tentative D call: TRBD1 (5 bases). The CDR3 length is 17 residues. Trimming took off 0 bases at V and 4 bases at J, with 18 bases between the two ends. Germline CDR1 SGHAT, CDR2 FQNNGV. This CDR3 is CASSLEGTRVAFTEAFF. CDR3 coding DNA: TGTGCCAGCAGCTTAGAAGGGACCAGGGTGGCGTTCACTGAAGCTTTCTTT. The full variable domain, completed using reference TRBV11-2 and TRBJ1-1, is EAGVAQSPRYKIIEKRQSVAFWCNPISGHATLYWYQQILGQGPKLLIQFQNNGVVDDSQLPKDRFSAERLKGVDSTLKIQPAKLEDSAVYLCASSLEGTRVAFTEAFFGQGTRLTVV.

Concerning this clone: A junction end diverges from the germline sequence, so it may reflect a read error. The chain joins TRBV5-6 to TRBJ2-7; 9 bases fit TRBD2. The germline gives CDR1 SGHDT, CDR2 YYEEEE. The CDR3 has 16 residues. In DNA form, the CDR3 reads TGTGCCAGCAGAGAAGACCGGCTAGCGGGGTACTACGGGCAGTACTTC. This encodes CASREDRLAGYYGQYF. Full variable domain (outside the CDR3, taken from reference TRBV5-6 and TRBJ2-7): DAGVTQSPTHLIKTRGQQVTLRCSPKSGHDTVSWYQQALGQGPQFIFQYYEEEERQRGNFPDRFSGHQFPNYSSELNVNALLLGDSALYLCASREDRLAGYYGQYFGPGTRLTVT.

V usage is TRBV7-9 and J usage is TRBJ2-1; D call uncertain. Trimming shortened V by 4 bases and J by 13 bases, and 11 bases separated the two germline ends. CDR3 length equals 11 residues. The germline V gene encodes CDR1 SEHNR and CDR2 FQNEAQ (reference sequence). The CDR3, as DNA: TGTGCCAGCAGCTACCAATTCCTTCAGTTCTTC. The encoded protein is CASSYQFLQFF.

The chain links TRBV30 to TRBJ2-2; a weak D match, TRBD2 (5 bases). The germline gives CDR1 GTSNPN, CDR2 SVGIG (reference sequence). V was pared by 0 bases and J by 6 bases, with 11 bases between. The CDR3 is 14 residues long. The CDR3 nucleotides read TGTGCCTGGAGTGTTTTGATCGGGGCCGGGGAGCTGTTTTTT. Translating gives CAWSVLIGAGELFF.

The V and J genes are TRBV11-3 and TRBJ2-1; D gene unclear. CDR1 and CDR2 from the germline V gene are SGHNT and YENEEA. The CDR3 is made up of 13 amino acids. Between the trimmed V and J ends, which lost 1 base and 7 bases, there was a span of 8 bases. DNA of the CDR3: TGTGCCAGCAGCTTAGGGTCAAATAATGAGCAGTTCTTC. Its translation: CASSLGSNNEQFF.

This clone has more than one count but fewer than ten. The chain combines TRBV9 with TRBJ2-7; 10 bases are a match to TRBD2. J gave up 5 bases and V 5 bases, and 10 bases lay outside the gene matches. Germline loops: CDR1 SGDLS, CDR2 YYNGEE. CDR3 length: 15 residues. CDR3 nucleotides: TGTGCCAGCAGTCCTAGCGGGAGAACACCTGACGAGCAGTACTTC. Its translation: CASSPSGRTPDEQYF.

The chain recombines TRBV5-1 with TRBJ1-2; the match to TRBD1 covers 10 bases. V shed 4 bases and J 2 bases; nucleotides not matched to a gene: 8. This CDR3 comprises 16 residues. Germline CDR1 SGHRS, CDR2 YFSETQ. CDR3 in amino acids: CASSELPTGGNYGYTF. CDR3 bases: TGCGCCAGCAGCGAACTCCCGACAGGGGGCAACTATGGCTACACCTTC.

This chain joins TRBV7-6 and TRBJ1-5; tentatively, D is TRBD1 (6 bases). Per germline, CDR1 SGHVS and CDR2 FNYEAQ. Trimming removed 4 bases at V and 6 bases at J, with 13 bases between. The CDR3 runs to 14 residues. CDR3 nucleotide sequence: TGTGCCAGCAGCTGGGGGGGGGCCGGTCAGCCCCAGCATTTT. Encoded protein: CASSWGGAGQPQHF.